This T cell receptor beta chain is from a study of control samples from healthy donors and cancer patients (dated by TCRdb to 2018 to 2021). Worth noting for this clone: Its antigen remains undetermined. No much larger clone is present one base from it, and per-base qualities are unavailable.

The library was made by the immunoSEQ multiplex PCR assay. The clones in this table, taken by TCRdb from immuneACCESS, are in-frame only. Not every clone is retained; where verified, under half of the shortfall comes from an unresolved V gene, and the cause of the rest is unknown. The sample data list about 180,000 clones, and 85% to 95% of these were observed just once. Roughly 1.3% of the sample is held by the ten biggest clonotypes. The CDR3 numbers 18 residues from cysteine through phenylalanine. The CDR3 DNA has 54 bases and is translated from base 1. The germline V gene encodes CDR1 SGHRS and CDR2 YFSETQ. At the junction V is shortened by 3 bases and J by 0 bases, with 19 bases in between.

Material for sequencing was blood. The sequence joins TRBV5-1 to TRBJ2-1; the D gene is unclear. The clonotype was recovered from a man younger than 45 in good health. The CDR3 loop reads CASSYSSSSQGSYNEQFF. In nucleotides, the sequence is TGCGCCAGCAGCTATTCCTCGAGCAGCCAAGGCTCCTACAATGAGCAGTTCTTC.